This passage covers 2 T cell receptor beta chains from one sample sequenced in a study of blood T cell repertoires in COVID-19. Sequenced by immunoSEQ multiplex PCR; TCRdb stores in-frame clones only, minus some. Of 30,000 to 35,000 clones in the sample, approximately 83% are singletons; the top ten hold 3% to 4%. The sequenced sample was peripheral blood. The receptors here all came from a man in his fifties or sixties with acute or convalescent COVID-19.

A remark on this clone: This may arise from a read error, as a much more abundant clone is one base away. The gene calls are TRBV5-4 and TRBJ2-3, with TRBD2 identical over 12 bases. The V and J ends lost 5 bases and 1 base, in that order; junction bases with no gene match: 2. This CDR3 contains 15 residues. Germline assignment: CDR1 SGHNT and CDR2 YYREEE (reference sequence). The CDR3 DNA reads TGTGCCAGCAGTCGGACTAGCGGGGGCACAGATACGCAGTATTTT. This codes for CASSRTSGGTDTQYF.

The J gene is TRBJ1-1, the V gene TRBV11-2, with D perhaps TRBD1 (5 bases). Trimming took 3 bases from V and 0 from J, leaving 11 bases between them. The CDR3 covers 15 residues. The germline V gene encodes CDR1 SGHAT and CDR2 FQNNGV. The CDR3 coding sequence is TGTGCCAGCAGCTTCTCAGGGCCTATGAACACTGAAGCTTTCTTT. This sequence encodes CASSFSGPMNTEAFF.